Listed here are 19 T cell receptor beta chains from one sample, sequenced in a study of blood T cell repertoires in COVID-19 (dated by TCRdb to about 2020). Receptor libraries were prepared by the immunoSEQ multiplex PCR assay. Not all clones reach the TCRdb copy of this immuneACCESS table, which keeps in-frame sequences only. Checked studies attribute under half of the gap to unresolved V genes and leave the rest unexplained. The sample profile shows about 130,000 clones; 85% of them were found once. Of the sample, 5% to 7.5% is held by the ten largest clones. Sequenced: peripheral blood. All receptors come from an elderly man with active or convalescent COVID-19.

This chain uses TRBV6-2 or TRBV6-3 with TRBJ1-2; weak D call: TRBD1 (6 bases). Germline V gene sequence: CDR1 MNHEY, CDR2 SVGEGT. This CDR3 comprises 15 residues. The V end was cut by 3 bases, the J end by 4 bases, with 15 bases between. CDR3 coding DNA: TGTGCCAGCAGTTATGACAGGACCTTTGTCTATGGCTACACCTTC. This translates into CASSYDRTFVYGYTF.

The gene calls are TRBV7-2 and TRBJ2-2; 7 bases are shared with TRBD2. The CDR3 has 17 residues. V trimming: 7 bases; J trimming: 5 bases; junction bases outside the gene matches: 16. Germline V gives CDR1 SGHTA, CDR2 FQGNSA. The CDR3 nucleotides are TGTGCCAGCATCGGACTCCCGACTAGCCTTGGGACCGGGGAGCTGTTTTTT. Its translation: CASIGLPTSLGTGELFF.

The chain joins TRBV5-6 to TRBJ1-4; 9 bases are a match to TRBD1. V gave up 4 bases and J gave up 7 bases; unmatched junction bases: 5. Germline V gene sequence: CDR1 SGHDT, CDR2 YYEEEE. The CDR3 is 14 residues long. CDR3 DNA sequence: TGTGCCAGCAGCCCGACAGGGGGGGGTGAAAAACTGTTTTTT. It yields the protein CASSPTGGGEKLFF. The full variable domain, rest sourced from reference TRBV5-6 and TRBJ1-4, is DAGVTQSPTHLIKTRGQQVTLRCSPKSGHDTVSWYQQALGQGPQFIFQYYEEEERQRGNFPDRFSGHQFPNYSSELNVNALLLGDSALYLCASSPTGGGEKLFFGSGTQLSVL.

The chain carries TRBV14 and TRBJ1-6; D is ambiguous. In germline, CDR1 is SGHDN, CDR2 FVKESK. V was trimmed by 0 bases and J by 8 bases, leaving 11 bases between them. This CDR3 is built from 15 residues. DNA for the CDR3: TGTGCCAGCAGCCAAGATCTCCGGGGTCATTCACCCCTCCACTTT. It codes for CASSQDLRGHSPLHF.

V gene TRBV28 combines with J gene TRBJ1-6; no definite D call. In germline, CDR1 is MDHEN, CDR2 SYDVKM. Trimming stripped 4 bases from V and 0 bases from J, with 13 bases between. The CDR3 runs to 17 residues. The CDR3 DNA is TGTGCCAGCAGTTCCCGGAGGCGGAGCTCCTATAATTCACCCCTCCACTTT. Encoded protein: CASSSRRRSSYNSPLHF.

V usage is TRBV9 and J usage is TRBJ2-5; the match to TRBD2 covers 8 bases. The CDR3 runs to 16 residues. With 4 bases clipped from V and 5 bases from J, the junction kept 13 bases outside the gene matches. Germline lookup yields CDR1 SGDLS and CDR2 YYNGEE. The CDR3 DNA follows: TGTGCCAGCAGCCCTCGGGGGGGAGGGCAGCGCGAGACCCAGTACTTC. It encodes CASSPRGGGQRETQYF.

The gene calls are TRBV19 and TRBJ1-2; a weak D match, TRBD1 (5 bases). The CDR3 is 15 amino acids. CDR1 LNHDA and CDR2 SQIVND come from the germline V gene (reference sequence). The germline V and J ends were trimmed by 0 bases and 0 bases, with 8 bases remaining between them. CDR3 loop: CASSIDTTANYGYTF. The CDR3 DNA reads TGTGCCAGTAGTATAGATACGACAGCTAACTATGGCTACACCTTC.

This chain uses TRBV7-2 with TRBJ2-7, with 11 positions matching TRBD1. The CDR3 sequence is 16 residues long. V gave up 5 bases and J gave up 5 bases; unmatched junction bases: 11. CDR1 SGHTA and CDR2 FQGNSA come from the germline V gene. The CDR3 DNA reads as TGTGCCAGCAGCGACCGGGACAGGGGGTTCGGGAACGAGCAGTACTTC. Residues: CASSDRDRGFGNEQYF.

This rearrangement joins TRBV5-5 to TRBJ2-7; D is uncertain. The CDR3 runs to 14 residues. Germline-derived CDR1 and CDR2 are SGHKS and YYEKEE (reference sequence). Between the trimmed V and J ends, which lost 2 bases and 2 bases, there was a span of 11 bases. CDR3 loop: CASSLFGTTYEQYF. CDR3 nucleotide sequence: TGTGCCAGCAGCTTATTTGGCACAACCTACGAGCAGTACTTC.

The chain joins TRBV20-1 to TRBJ2-3, with TRBD1 as a possible D gene (5 bases). The V end was cut by 3 bases, the J end by 1 base, with 20 bases between. CDR3 length: 17 amino acids. In germline, CDR1 is DFQATT, CDR2 SNEGSKA (reference sequence). CDR3 in amino acids: CSASSVVWQGGTDTQYF. The CDR3 bases are TGCAGTGCTAGTTCGGTAGTTTGGCAGGGTGGCACAGATACGCAGTATTTT.

This clone has just one count. This rearrangement joins TRBV29-1 to TRBJ2-1; 7 nucleotides line up with TRBD2. V lost 3 bases and J lost 8; bases outside the gene matches: 16. There are 16 residues in the CDR3. Looked up from germline, CDR1 is SQVTM and CDR2 is ANQGSEA. In DNA form, the CDR3 reads TGCAGCGTTGACAAGTGGAGCGGGAAGGAGATCGATGAGCAGTTCTTC. Encoded protein: CSVDKWSGKEIDEQFF.

The chain joins TRBV5-4 to TRBJ2-3; 7 bases are shared with TRBD1. V was clipped by 0 bases and J by 2 bases; unmatched bases: 6. The CDR3 covers 16 residues. Germline CDR1 SGHNT, CDR2 YYREEE (reference sequence). The CDR3 region is CASSLGRTGLTDTQYF. CDR3 nucleotides: TGTGCCAGCAGCTTGGGACGGACAGGCCTCACAGATACGCAGTATTTT.

V and J are TRBV5-4 and TRBJ2-6; no clear D. This CDR3 contains 13 residues. V was pared by 6 bases and J by 2 bases, with 6 bases between. The germline gives CDR1 SGHNT, CDR2 YYREEE (reference sequence). The DNA for the CDR3 is TGTGCCAGCACCCTCGCTGGGGCCAACGTCCTGACTTTC. Translation: CASTLAGANVLTF.

V and J are TRBV6-5 and TRBJ2-1; D perhaps matches TRBD2 (6 bases). The CDR3 is 15 residues long. Looked up from germline, CDR1 is MNHEY and CDR2 is SVGAGI. Trimming took 3 bases from V and 0 from J, leaving 9 bases between them. This CDR3 reads CASSYERASYNEQFF. The CDR3, as DNA: TGTGCCAGCAGTTATGAGCGGGCCTCCTACAATGAGCAGTTCTTC.

The chain joins TRBV5-1 to TRBJ2-5; 12 bases match TRBD2. The CDR3 is 16 amino acids. The V gene end was trimmed by 4 bases and the J gene end by 1 base; junction bases not matched to a gene: 5. Germline V gene data show CDR1 as SGHRS and CDR2 as YFSETQ. The CDR3 DNA is TGCGCCAGCAGCGCCAGGACTAGCGGGATCCAAGAGACCCAGTACTTC. Translation: CASSARTSGIQETQYF.

The V call is TRBV5-1, the J call TRBJ2-7; weak D call: TRBD2 (7 bases). Trimming left V 3 bases short and J 5 bases short, with 15 bases between. Germline V gene sequence: CDR1 SGHRS, CDR2 YFSETQ. The CDR3 runs 14 residues. CDR3 in amino acids: CASSSQTGGHEQYF. The CDR3 DNA is TGCGCCAGCAGCTCACAGACGGGGGGCCACGAGCAGTACTTC.

The chain uses TRBV18 and TRBJ2-2; 9 nucleotides align to TRBD1. V was clipped by 5 bases and J by 5 bases; unmatched bases: 6. This CDR3 is 15 amino acids long. Germline CDR1 is KGHSH and CDR2 is LQKENI. The CDR3 region is CASSSNRGRTGELFF. CDR3 nucleotide sequence: TGTGCCAGCTCATCCAACAGGGGGCGGACCGGGGAGCTGTTTTTT.

This clone was recorded only once. This chain links TRBV24-1 with TRBJ1-2; TRBD1 might be the D (5 bases). From germline, CDR1 is KGHDR and CDR2 SFDVKD. The V end lost 5 bases, the J end lost 4 bases, and 25 bases lay between the germline ends. The CDR3 is 18 residues long. CDR3 region: CATSGVAGAGTTSYGYTF. DNA of the CDR3: TGTGCCACCAGTGGCGTTGCAGGTGCAGGGACTACGAGCTATGGCTACACCTTC.

This chain links TRBV21-1 with TRBJ2-1; TRBD2 reflects the table's D call only, with no check against the DNA. TRBV21-1 is given as a pseudogene. The CDR3 covers 19 residues. CDR3 loop: CASSAEREGGGSSYNEQFF. CDR3 DNA sequence: TGTGCCAGCAGCGCAGAGCGGGAGGGTGGGGGAAGCTCCTACAATGAGCAGTTCTTC.